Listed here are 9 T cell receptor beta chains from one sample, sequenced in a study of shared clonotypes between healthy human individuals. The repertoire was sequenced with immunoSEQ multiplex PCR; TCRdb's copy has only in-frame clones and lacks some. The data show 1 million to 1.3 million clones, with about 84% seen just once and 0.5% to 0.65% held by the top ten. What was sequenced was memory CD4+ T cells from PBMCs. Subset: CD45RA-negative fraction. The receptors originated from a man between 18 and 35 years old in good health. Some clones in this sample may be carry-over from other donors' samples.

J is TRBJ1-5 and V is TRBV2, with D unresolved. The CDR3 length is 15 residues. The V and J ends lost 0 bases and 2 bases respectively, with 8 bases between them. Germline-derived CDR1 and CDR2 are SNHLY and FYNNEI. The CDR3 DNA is TGTGCCAGCAGTGAAGCAAAGAAAGGCAATCAGCCCCAGCATTTT. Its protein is CASSEAKKGNQPQHF.

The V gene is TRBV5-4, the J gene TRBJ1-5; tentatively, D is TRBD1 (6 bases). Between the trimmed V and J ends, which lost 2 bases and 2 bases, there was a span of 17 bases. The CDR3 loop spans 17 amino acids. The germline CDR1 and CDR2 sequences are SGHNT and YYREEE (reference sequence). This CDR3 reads CASSFTGRGRGNQPQHF. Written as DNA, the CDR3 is TGTGCCAGCAGCTTCACGGGCAGGGGTCGGGGCAATCAGCCCCAGCATTTT.

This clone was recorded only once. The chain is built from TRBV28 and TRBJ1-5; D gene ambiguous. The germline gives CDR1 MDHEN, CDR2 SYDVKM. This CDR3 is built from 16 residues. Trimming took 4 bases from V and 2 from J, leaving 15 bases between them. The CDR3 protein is CASSSLFAPGNQPQHF. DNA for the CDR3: TGTGCCAGCAGTTCCTTATTTGCCCCAGGCAATCAGCCCCAGCATTTT.

The CDR3, as DNA: TGTGCCGTAAAGGGAGGGGATCAGCCCCAGCATTTT. Protein sequence: CAVKGGDQPQHF. The chain couples TRBV6-6 to TRBJ1-5; TRBD1 might be the D (5 bases). This CDR3 is 12 amino acids long. The V gene's germline CDR1 is MNHNY and CDR2 SVGAGI (reference sequence). Trimming pared 11 bases from V and 5 bases from J, leaving 13 bases between.

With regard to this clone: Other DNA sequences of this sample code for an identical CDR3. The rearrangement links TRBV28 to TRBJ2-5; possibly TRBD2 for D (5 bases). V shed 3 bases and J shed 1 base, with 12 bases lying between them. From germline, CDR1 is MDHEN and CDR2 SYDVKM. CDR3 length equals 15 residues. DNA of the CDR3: TGTGCCAGCAGTTTCGGCGGGCGAAGCCAAGAGACCCAGTACTTC. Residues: CASSFGGRSQETQYF.

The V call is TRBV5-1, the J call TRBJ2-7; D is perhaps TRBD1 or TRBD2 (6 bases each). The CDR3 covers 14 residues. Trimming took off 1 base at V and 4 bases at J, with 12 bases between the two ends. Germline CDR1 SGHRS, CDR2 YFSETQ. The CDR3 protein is CASSLLRGAYEQYF. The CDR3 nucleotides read TGCGCCAGCAGCTTGTTAAGGGGGGCTTACGAGCAGTACTTC.

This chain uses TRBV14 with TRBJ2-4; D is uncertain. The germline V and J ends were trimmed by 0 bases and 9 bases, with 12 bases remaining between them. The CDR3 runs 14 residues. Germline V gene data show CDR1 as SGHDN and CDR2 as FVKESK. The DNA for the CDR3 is TGTGCCAGCAGCCAAGAGGGATGGGGAATCATTCAGTACTTC. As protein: CASSQEGWGIIQYF. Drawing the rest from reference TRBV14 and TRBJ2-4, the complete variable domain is EAGVTQFPSHSVIEKGQTVTLRCDPISGHDNLYWYRRVMGKEIKFLLHFVKESKQDESGMPNNRFLAERTGGTYSTLKVQPAELEDSGVYFCASSQEGWGIIQYFGAGTRLSVL.

The CDR3 is CASSPTSQGVARSTEAFF. In DNA, the CDR3 is TGTGCCAGCTCACCGACTAGTCAGGGGGTTGCGCGAAGCACTGAAGCTTTCTTT. V is TRBV18 and J is TRBJ1-1; 7 nucleotides align to TRBD1. The CDR3 sequence is 18 residues long. Trimming took 3 bases from V and 4 from J; bases not matched to a gene: 17. Germline CDR1 KGHSH, CDR2 LQKENI.

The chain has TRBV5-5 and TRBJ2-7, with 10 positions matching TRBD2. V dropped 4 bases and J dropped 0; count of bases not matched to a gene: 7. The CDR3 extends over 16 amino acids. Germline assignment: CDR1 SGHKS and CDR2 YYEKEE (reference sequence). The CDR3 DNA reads TGTGCCAGCAGCGGGTCCCTAGCGGGAGACTCCTACGAGCAGTACTTC. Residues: CASSGSLAGDSYEQYF.